Below, 14 T cell receptor beta chains from the same sample are listed, as sequenced in a study of cytomegalovirus exposure and HLA in healthy donors. The PCR was carried out with 60 Vbeta primers and 13 Jbeta primers. TCRdb keeps only in-frame clones here, not all; method: immunoSEQ multiplex PCR. The data show under 200,000 clones, around 80% seen once. The sequenced material came from PBMCs. The receptors come from a man aged 40-55 years in good health and CMV-seronegative.

A note on this clone: Different DNA sequences within this sample yield the same CDR3. The chain employs TRBV5-1 and TRBJ2-5; D perhaps matches TRBD2 (6 bases). Deletions cut 1 base from V and 2 bases from J, with 6 bases between. The CDR3 spans 13 residues. CDR1 SGHRS and CDR2 YFSETQ come from the germline V gene. The CDR3 region is CASSLSGQETQYF. The CDR3 region has the DNA TGCGCCAGCAGCTTGAGCGGGCAAGAGACCCAGTACTTC.

V gene TRBV27 combines with J gene TRBJ2-2, with 15 bases identical to TRBD2. With V trimmed by 2 bases and J by 2 bases, 6 bases remained unmatched. Germline values: CDR1 MNHEY, CDR2 SMNVEV (reference sequence). The CDR3 runs to 19 residues. The CDR3 coding sequence is TGTGCCAGCAGTTTAGGTTGGGGACTAGCGGGAGGAAACACCGGGGAGCTGTTTTTT. It codes for CASSLGWGLAGGNTGELFF.

This clone was picked up a small number of times. The chain carries TRBV25-1 and TRBJ2-3, with 8 bases matching TRBD1. CDR1 and CDR2 (germline): MGHDK, SYGVNS. J gave up 4 bases and V 2 bases, and 2 bases lay outside the gene matches. The CDR3 totals 14 residues. In DNA form, the CDR3 reads TGTGCCAGCAGTGAACTGGACAGGGCAGATACGCAGTATTTT. This gives the protein CASSELDRADTQYF. Based on the CDR3 plus reference TRBV25-1 and TRBJ2-3, the full variable domain is EADIYQTPRYLVIGTGKKITLECSQTMGHDKMYWYQQDPGMELHLIHYSYGVNSTEKGDLSSESTVSRIRTEHFPLTLESARPSHTSQYLCASSELDRADTQYFGPGTRLTVL.

V and J are TRBV5-1 and TRBJ2-7; 7 nucleotides align to TRBD1. Germline CDR1 is SGHRS and CDR2 is YFSETQ. This CDR3 comprises 13 residues. V trimming: 4 bases; J trimming: 5 bases; junction bases outside the gene matches: 6. CDR3 coding DNA: TGCGCCAGCAGCCCATTAGACAGGGACGAGCAGTACTTC. The encoded protein is CASSPLDRDEQYF.

V and J are TRBV5-4 and TRBJ2-7; a weak D match, TRBD1 (6 bases). The CDR3 totals 15 residues. V dropped 4 bases and J dropped 3 bases, with 17 bases sitting between them. The germline V gene encodes CDR1 SGHNT and CDR2 YYREEE (reference sequence). CDR3 DNA: TGTGCCAGCAGCCCCCGGGACACCATCCGCTACGAGCAGTACTTC. Translating it yields CASSPRDTIRYEQYF.

The chain is built from TRBV13 and TRBJ1-1; 12 bases match TRBD1. The germline CDR1 and CDR2 sequences are PRHDT and FYEKMQ (reference sequence). The J segment lost 0 bases and the V segment lost 5 bases, leaving 10 bases of the junction unmatched. The CDR3 has 18 amino acids. The CDR3 sequence: CASSPGGDRGRVNTEAFF. CDR3 nucleotide sequence: TGTGCCAGCAGCCCAGGAGGGGACAGGGGGCGCGTGAACACTGAAGCTTTCTTT.

The chain carries TRBV9 and TRBJ2-7; D is possibly TRBD1 (6 bases). In germline, CDR1 is SGDLS, CDR2 YYNGEE. V was pared by 0 bases and J by 5 bases, with 18 bases between. The CDR3 consists of 16 residues. The CDR3 bases are TGTGCCAGCAGCGTAGGGATCTGGGGGCGCGATCACGAGCAGTACTTC. This gives the protein CASSVGIWGRDHEQYF. Based on the CDR3 plus reference TRBV9 and TRBJ2-7, the full variable domain is DSGVTQTPKHLITATGQRVTLRCSPRSGDLSVYWYQQSLDQGLQFLIQYYNGEERAKGNILERFSAQQFPDLHSELNLSSLELGDSALYFCASSVGIWGRDHEQYFGPGTRLTVT.

The CDR3 coding sequence is TGTGCCATCAGTGAGTGGGCCCAGGGGGACTATGGCTACACCTTC. As protein: CAISEWAQGDYGYTF. The rearrangement uses TRBV10-3 and TRBJ1-2, with TRBD1 identical over 7 bases. CDR1 is ENHRY and CDR2 is SYGVKD in the germline V gene. CDR3 length: 15 residues. V gave up 1 base and J gave up 3 bases; unmatched junction bases: 5.

This clone was seen a handful of times. This chain uses TRBV19 with TRBJ2-3, with D maybe TRBD2 (6 bases). The CDR3 spans 16 residues. The V gene's germline CDR1 is LNHDA and CDR2 SQIVND (reference sequence). Between the trimmed V and J ends, which lost 5 bases and 5 bases, there was a span of 20 bases. CDR3 DNA sequence: TGTGCCAGTAGTCCCCAGCGGGTTCTGGAGGGAGATACGCAGTATTTT. Translating gives CASSPQRVLEGDTQYF.

This clone was observed once. V usage is TRBV19 and J usage is TRBJ2-6, with a weak D call TRBD1 (5 bases). The CDR3 is 15 amino acids. Trimming pared 5 bases from V and 0 bases from J, leaving 8 bases between. CDR1 is LNHDA and CDR2 is SQIVND in the germline V gene (reference sequence). The CDR3 is CASSRQRSGANVLTF. The CDR3 DNA is TGTGCCAGTAGTCGACAGCGCTCTGGGGCCAACGTCCTGACTTTC.

The rearrangement joins TRBV7-8 to TRBJ1-2, with D tentatively TRBD1 (6 bases). From germline, CDR1 is SGHVS and CDR2 FQNEAQ. V was clipped by 1 base and J by 1 base, with 13 bases between them. The CDR3 extends over 16 amino acids. CDR3 loop: CASSLGRDIFNYGYTF. The CDR3 nucleotides read TGTGCCAGCAGCTTAGGCAGGGACATTTTTAACTATGGCTACACCTTC.

V and J are TRBV5-6 and TRBJ1-1; 7 bases match TRBD1. This CDR3 comprises 15 residues. Unmatched junction bases numbered 12, after V lost 4 bases and J lost 6 bases. Germline V CDR1 and CDR2: SGHDT, YYEEEE. This chain's CDR3 is CASSTRTGSRAEAFF. In nucleotides, the CDR3 is TGTGCCAGCAGCACCCGGACAGGCTCGAGGGCTGAAGCTTTCTTT.

The chain joins TRBV5-1 to TRBJ2-7; D gene unclear. CDR1 and CDR2 from the germline V gene are SGHRS and YFSETQ. This CDR3 is 13 amino acids long. Between the trimmed V and J ends, which lost 0 bases and 0 bases, there was a span of 4 bases. CDR3 in amino acids: CASSLDYSYEQYF. The CDR3 DNA reads as TGCGCCAGCAGCTTGGACTACTCCTACGAGCAGTACTTC. The variable domain in full, completed from reference TRBV5-1 and TRBJ2-7, reads KAGVTQTPRYLIKTRGQQVTLSCSPISGHRSVSWYQQTPGQGLQFLFEYFSETQRNKGNFPGRFSGRQFSNSRSEMNVSTLELGDSALYLCASSLDYSYEQYFGPGTRLTVT.

The chain couples TRBV6-1 to TRBJ1-3, with D possibly matching TRBD1 (6 bases). The CDR3 is 15 residues long. CDR1 and CDR2 (germline): MNHNS, SASEGT. Trimming cost V 2 bases and J 2 bases, with 10 bases left between them. The CDR3, as DNA: TGTGCCAGCAGTGAACGTGCAGGGGCTGGAAACACCATATATTTT. Its protein is CASSERAGAGNTIYF.